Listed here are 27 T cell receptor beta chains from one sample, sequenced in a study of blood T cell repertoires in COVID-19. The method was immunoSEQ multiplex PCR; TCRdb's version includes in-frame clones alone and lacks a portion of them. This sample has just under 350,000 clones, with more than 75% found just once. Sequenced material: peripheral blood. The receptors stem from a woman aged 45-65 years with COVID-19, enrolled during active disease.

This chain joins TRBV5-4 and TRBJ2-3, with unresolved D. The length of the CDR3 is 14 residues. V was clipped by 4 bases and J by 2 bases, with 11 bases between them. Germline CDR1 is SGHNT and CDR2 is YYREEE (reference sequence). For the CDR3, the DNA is TGTGCCAGCAGCCCTTCGGAGTACACAGATACGCAGTATTTT. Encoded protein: CASSPSEYTDTQYF.

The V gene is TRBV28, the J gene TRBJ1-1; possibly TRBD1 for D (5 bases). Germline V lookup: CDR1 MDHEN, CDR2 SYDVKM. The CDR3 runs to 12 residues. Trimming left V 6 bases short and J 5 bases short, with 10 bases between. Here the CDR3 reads CASSIPGTEAFF. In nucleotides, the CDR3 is TGTGCCAGCAGCATACCAGGGACTGAAGCTTTCTTT.

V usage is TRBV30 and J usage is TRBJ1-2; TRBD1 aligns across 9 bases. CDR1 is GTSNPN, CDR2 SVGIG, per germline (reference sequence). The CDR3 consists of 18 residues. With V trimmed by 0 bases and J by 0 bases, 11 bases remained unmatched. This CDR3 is CAWSVRWGQGGANYGYTF. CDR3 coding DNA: TGTGCCTGGAGTGTACGGTGGGGACAGGGAGGTGCTAACTATGGCTACACCTTC.

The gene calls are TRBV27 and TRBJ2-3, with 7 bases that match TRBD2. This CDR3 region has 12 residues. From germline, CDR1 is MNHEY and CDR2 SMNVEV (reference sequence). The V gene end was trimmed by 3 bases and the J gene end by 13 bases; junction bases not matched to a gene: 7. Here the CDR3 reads CASSFPGGGKYF. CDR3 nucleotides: TGTGCCAGCAGTTTTCCGGGAGGTGGAAAGTATTTT.

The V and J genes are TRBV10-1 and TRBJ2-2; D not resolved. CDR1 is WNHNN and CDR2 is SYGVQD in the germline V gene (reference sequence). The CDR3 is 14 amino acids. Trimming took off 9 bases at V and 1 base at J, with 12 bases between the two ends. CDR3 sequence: CASNGLRNTGELFF. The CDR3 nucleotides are TGCGCCAGTAATGGGCTCCGGAACACCGGGGAGCTGTTTTTT.

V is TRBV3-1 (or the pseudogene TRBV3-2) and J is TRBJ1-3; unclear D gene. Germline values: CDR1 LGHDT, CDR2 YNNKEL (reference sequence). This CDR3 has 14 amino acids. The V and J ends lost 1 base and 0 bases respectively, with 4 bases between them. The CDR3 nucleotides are TGTGCCAGCAGCCAAGGCGTCTCTGGAAACACCATATATTTT. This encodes CASSQGVSGNTIYF.

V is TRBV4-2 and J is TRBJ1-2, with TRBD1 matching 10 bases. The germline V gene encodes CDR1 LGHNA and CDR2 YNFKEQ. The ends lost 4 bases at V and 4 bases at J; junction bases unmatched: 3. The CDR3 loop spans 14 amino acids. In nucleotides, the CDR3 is TGTGCCAGCAGCCCCGGACAGGGGGGCTATGGCTACACCTTC. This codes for CASSPGQGGYGYTF.

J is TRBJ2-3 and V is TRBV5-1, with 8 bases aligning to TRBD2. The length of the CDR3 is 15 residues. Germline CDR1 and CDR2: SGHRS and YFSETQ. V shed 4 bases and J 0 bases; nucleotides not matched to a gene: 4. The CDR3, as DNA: TGCGCCAGCAGCACCGGGACTAGTAGCACAGATACGCAGTATTTT. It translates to CASSTGTSSTDTQYF.

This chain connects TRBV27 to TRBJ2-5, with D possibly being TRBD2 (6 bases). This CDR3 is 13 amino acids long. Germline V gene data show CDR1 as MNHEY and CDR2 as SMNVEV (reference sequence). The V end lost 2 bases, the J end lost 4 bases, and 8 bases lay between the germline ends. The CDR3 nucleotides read TGTGCCAGCAGTTTACGGAGGGGAGAGACCCAGTACTTC. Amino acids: CASSLRRGETQYF.

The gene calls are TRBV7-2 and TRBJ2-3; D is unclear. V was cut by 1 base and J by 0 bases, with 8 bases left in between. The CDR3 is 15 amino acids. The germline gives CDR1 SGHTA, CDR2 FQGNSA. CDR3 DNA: TGTGCCAGCAGCTTAGACGGGTCTAGCACAGATACGCAGTATTTT. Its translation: CASSLDGSSTDTQYF.

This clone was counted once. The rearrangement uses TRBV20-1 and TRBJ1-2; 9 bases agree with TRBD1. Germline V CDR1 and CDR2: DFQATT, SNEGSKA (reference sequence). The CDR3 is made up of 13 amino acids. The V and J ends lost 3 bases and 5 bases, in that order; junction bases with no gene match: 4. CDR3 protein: CSASTGTGYGYTF. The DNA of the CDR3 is TGCAGTGCTAGTACCGGGACAGGGTATGGCTACACCTTC.

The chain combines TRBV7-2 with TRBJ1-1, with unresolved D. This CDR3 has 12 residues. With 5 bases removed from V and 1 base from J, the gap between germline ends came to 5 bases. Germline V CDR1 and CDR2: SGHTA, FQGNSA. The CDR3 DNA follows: TGTGCCAGCAGCCCTCGGAACACTGAAGCTTTCTTT. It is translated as CASSPRNTEAFF.

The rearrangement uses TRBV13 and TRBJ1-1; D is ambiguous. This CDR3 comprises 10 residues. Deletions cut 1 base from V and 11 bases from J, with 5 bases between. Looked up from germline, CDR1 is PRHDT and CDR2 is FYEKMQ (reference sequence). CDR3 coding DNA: TGTGCCAGCAGCTTAGTGTCGGCTTTCTTT. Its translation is CASSLVSAFF.

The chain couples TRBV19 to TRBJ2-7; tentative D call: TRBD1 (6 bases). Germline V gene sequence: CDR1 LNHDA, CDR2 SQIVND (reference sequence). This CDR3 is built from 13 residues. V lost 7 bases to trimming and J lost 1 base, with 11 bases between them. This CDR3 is CASTAGQSYEQYF. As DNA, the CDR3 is TGTGCCAGTACTGCAGGACAGTCCTACGAGCAGTACTTC.

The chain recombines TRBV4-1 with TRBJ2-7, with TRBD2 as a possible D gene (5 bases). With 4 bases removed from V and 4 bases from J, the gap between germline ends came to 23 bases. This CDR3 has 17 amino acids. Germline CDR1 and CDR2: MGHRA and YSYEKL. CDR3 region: CASSLLLSVTEVYEQYF. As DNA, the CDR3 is TGCGCCAGCAGCCTCCTCCTTAGCGTCACAGAAGTGTACGAGCAGTACTTC.

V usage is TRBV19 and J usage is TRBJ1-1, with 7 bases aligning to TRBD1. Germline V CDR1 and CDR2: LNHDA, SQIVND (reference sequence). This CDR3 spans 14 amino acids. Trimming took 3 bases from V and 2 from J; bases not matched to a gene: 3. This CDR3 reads CASSIQGGNTEAFF. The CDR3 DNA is TGTGCCAGTAGTATCCAGGGGGGAAACACTGAAGCTTTCTTT.

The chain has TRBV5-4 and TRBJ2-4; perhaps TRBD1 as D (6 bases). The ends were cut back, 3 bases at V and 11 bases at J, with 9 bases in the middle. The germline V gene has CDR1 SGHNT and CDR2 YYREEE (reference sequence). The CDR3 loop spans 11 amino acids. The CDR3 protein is CASSSDSFQYF. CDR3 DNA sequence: TGTGCCAGCAGCTCGGACAGTTTTCAGTACTTC.

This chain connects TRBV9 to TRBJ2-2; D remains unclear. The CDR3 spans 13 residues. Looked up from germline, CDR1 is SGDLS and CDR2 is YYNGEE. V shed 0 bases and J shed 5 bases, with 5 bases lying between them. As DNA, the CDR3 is TGTGCCAGCAGCGTAGGGAGTACCGGGGAGCTGTTTTTT. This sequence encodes CASSVGSTGELFF.

In nucleotides, the CDR3 is TGTGCCAGCAGCCAAGGACTAGACTACGAGCAGTACTTC. It is translated as CASSQGLDYEQYF. The chain carries TRBV3-1 (or the pseudogene TRBV3-2) and TRBJ2-7; perhaps TRBD2 as D (6 bases). CDR1 is LGHDT, CDR2 YNNKEL, per germline (reference sequence). The CDR3 totals 13 residues. Trimming removed 1 base from V and 3 bases from J, with 7 bases in between.

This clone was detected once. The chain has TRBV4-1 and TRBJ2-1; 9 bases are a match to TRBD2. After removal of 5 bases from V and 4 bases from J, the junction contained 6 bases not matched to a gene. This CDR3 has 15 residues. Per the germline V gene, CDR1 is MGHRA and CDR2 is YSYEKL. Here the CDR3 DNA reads TGCGCCAGCAGCTTCAGACTAGCGGAATACAATGAGCAGTTCTTC. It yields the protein CASSFRLAEYNEQFF.

CDR3 sequence (DNA): TGTGCCAGTAGTATCGAGAGGGATCAGCCCCAGCATTTT. This encodes CASSIERDQPQHF. This rearrangement joins TRBV19 to TRBJ1-5, with D unclear. Germline CDR1 and CDR2: LNHDA and SQIVND (reference sequence). The CDR3 length is 13 residues. Between the trimmed V and J ends, which lost 3 bases and 5 bases, there was a span of 8 bases.

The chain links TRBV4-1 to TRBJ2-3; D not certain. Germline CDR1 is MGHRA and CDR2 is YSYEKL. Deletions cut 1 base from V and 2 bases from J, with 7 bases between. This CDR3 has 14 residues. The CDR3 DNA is TGCGCCAGCAGCCAAGTACAGAACACAGATACGCAGTATTTT. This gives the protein CASSQVQNTDTQYF.

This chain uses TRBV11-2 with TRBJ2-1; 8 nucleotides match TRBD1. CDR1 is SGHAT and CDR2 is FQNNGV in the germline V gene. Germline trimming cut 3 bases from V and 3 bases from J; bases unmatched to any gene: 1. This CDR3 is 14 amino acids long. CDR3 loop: CASSLTGVYNEQFF. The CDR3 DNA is TGTGCCAGCAGCTTGACAGGGGTCTACAATGAGCAGTTCTTC.

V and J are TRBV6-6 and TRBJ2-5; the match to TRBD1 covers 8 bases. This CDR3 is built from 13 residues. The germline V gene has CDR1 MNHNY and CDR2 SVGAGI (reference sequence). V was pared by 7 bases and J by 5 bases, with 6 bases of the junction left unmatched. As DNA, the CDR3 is TGTGCCAGCAAAAACAGGGGGATGGAGACCCAGTACTTC. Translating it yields CASKNRGMETQYF.

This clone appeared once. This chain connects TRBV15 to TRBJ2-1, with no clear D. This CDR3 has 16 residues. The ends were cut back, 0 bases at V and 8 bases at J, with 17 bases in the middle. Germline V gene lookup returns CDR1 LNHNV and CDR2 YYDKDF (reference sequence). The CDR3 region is CATSRDLQRSSHEQFF. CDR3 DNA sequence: TGTGCCACCAGCAGAGATTTGCAGAGGAGTAGCCATGAGCAGTTCTTC.

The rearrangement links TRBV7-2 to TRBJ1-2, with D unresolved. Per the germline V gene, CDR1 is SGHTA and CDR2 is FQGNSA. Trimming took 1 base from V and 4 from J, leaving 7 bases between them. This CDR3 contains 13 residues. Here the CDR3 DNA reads TGTGCCAGCAGCTTAGGATCAGGCTATGGCTACACCTTC. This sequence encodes CASSLGSGYGYTF. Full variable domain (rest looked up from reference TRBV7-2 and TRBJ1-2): GAGVSQSPSNKVTEKGKDVELRCDPISGHTALYWYRQSLGQGLEFLIYFQGNSAPDKSGLPSDRFSAERTGGSVSTLTIQRTQQEDSAVYLCASSLGSGYGYTFGSGTRLTVV.

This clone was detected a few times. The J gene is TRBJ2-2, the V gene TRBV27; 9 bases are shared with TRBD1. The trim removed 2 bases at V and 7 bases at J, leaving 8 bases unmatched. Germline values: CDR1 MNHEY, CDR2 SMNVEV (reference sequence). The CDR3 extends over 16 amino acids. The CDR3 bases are TGTGCCAGCAGTTTAACAGGGACAGGGCGATTCGGGGAGCTGTTTTTT. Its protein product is CASSLTGTGRFGELFF.